The T cell receptor (beta chain) under discussion was sequenced for a study of OX40 agonist ivuxolimab in advanced cancers. The CDR3 runs 15 residues. The method was immunoSEQ multiplex PCR; TCRdb's version includes in-frame clones alone and lacks a portion of them. The sample carries fewer than 20,000 clones, about 86% recorded once. The sequence came from an adult with an advanced solid tumor such as melanoma, head and neck, liver or kidney cancer. This chain joins TRBV21-1 and TRBJ2-3. TRBV21-1 is a pseudogene locus. The sample was CD4+ or CD8+ T cells sorted from blood, taken in a trial of the OX40 agonist ivuxolimab. CDR3 in amino acids: CASSKDGRSPDTQYF. The CDR3 nucleotides read TGTGCCAGCAGCAAAGACGGGCGTTCGCCAGATACGCAGTATTTT.